The 13 T cell receptor beta chains below were found in one sample sequenced in a study of response to subunit inactivated influenza vaccine. TCRdb re-derived calls from the RT-PCR reads in MiXCR, one entry per CDR3 protein. The top ten clones hold 25% to 35% of a sample with 180,000 or so distinct CDR3 sequences, approximately 12% of them seen once. These sequences were also reported in another study, on T cells expressing NK-cell markers. From that paper: As the method of synthesis, 5'RACE template switching with UMIs yielded TCR beta cDNA.

Sequenced material: CD8+ T cells sorted from PBMCs, taken 12 days after vaccination. Receptor source: a man aged 50-60 years who received an inactivated influenza vaccine.

Only a few counts were recorded for this clonotype. This chain joins TRBV29-1 and TRBJ2-3; 8 nucleotides agree with TRBD1. This CDR3 is built from 16 residues. CDR1 and CDR2 (germline): SQVTM, ANQGSEA. J was trimmed by 6 bases and V by 1 base; bases with no gene match: 12. The CDR3 spells CSVEADRETEGDTQYF. The CDR3 coding sequence is TGCAGCGTTGAAGCGGACAGGGAGACGGAGGGGGATACGCAGTATTTT.

This clonotype was found many times. The rearrangement uses TRBV3-1 and TRBJ2-7, with 8 bases that match TRBD2. Germline V gives CDR1 LGHDT, CDR2 YNNKEL (reference sequence). There are 13 residues in the CDR3. V lost 4 bases and J lost 6; bases outside the gene matches: 5. In nucleotides, the CDR3 is TGTGCCAGCAGCCCTAGACTAGCGACCGAGCAGTACTTC. Translating it yields CASSPRLATEQYF.

This clonotype was recorded many times. The chain combines TRBV7-6 with TRBJ1-1; 8 nucleotides match TRBD1. The ends lost 5 bases at V and 1 base at J; junction bases unmatched: 3. Looked up from germline, CDR1 is SGHVS and CDR2 is FNYEAQ. The CDR3 runs 14 residues. CDR3 bases: TGTGCCAGCAGCCCGGGACAGGCGAACACTGAAGCTTTCTTT. It translates to CASSPGQANTEAFF. Together with reference TRBV7-6 and TRBJ1-1, the CDR3 gives the full variable domain: GAGVSQSPRYKVTKRGQDVALRCDPISGHVSLYWYRQALGQGPEFLTYFNYEAQQDKSGLPNDRFSAERPEGSISTLTIQRTEQRDSAMYRCASSPGQANTEAFFGQGTRLTVV.

This clonotype has ten or more counts. This chain connects TRBV6-1 to TRBJ2-1, with a tentative D call TRBD2 (6 bases). Trimming removed 5 bases from V and 3 bases from J, with 11 bases in between. The CDR3 consists of 14 residues. Germline V gene lookup returns CDR1 MNHNS and CDR2 SASEGT. CDR3 in amino acids: CASSRSGYYNEQFF. The CDR3 bases are TGTGCCAGCAGTCGCAGCGGGTACTACAATGAGCAGTTCTTC.

This clonotype was found many times. The CDR3 DNA reads TGTGCCAGCAGCCAATTACAGCTGGACACTGAAGCTTTCTTT. Protein sequence: CASSQLQLDTEAFF. The rearrangement links TRBV3-1 to TRBJ1-1; no clear D. The germline V gene has CDR1 LGHDT and CDR2 YNNKEL (reference sequence). Trimming removed 2 bases from V and 3 bases from J, with 10 bases in between. This CDR3 region has 14 residues.

In its sample, this clonotype was seen many times. V and J are TRBV20-1 and TRBJ2-7; D may be TRBD1 (5 bases). The V end was cut by 6 bases, the J end by 5 bases, with 20 bases between. Per germline, CDR1 DFQATT and CDR2 SNEGSKA (reference sequence). This CDR3 is built from 14 residues. The CDR3 DNA is TGCAGTGCCAGACCGACAGTCACCTACGACGAGCAGTACTTC. Its protein product is CSARPTVTYDEQYF.

This clonotype was detected ten times or more. The V call is TRBV6-2 or TRBV6-3, the J call TRBJ2-1; TRBD1 matches at 9 bases. The CDR3 has 15 amino acids. V lost 0 bases to trimming and J lost 5 bases; unmatched junction nucleotides: 2. In germline, CDR1 is MNHEY, CDR2 SVGEGT. The CDR3 reads CASSYSGTGNNEQFF. As DNA, the CDR3 is TGTGCCAGCAGTTACTCCGGGACAGGGAACAATGAGCAGTTCTTC.

The rearrangement joins TRBV7-9 to TRBJ1-2; TRBD1 agrees at 7 bases. Germline assignment: CDR1 SEHNR and CDR2 FQNEAQ (reference sequence). The CDR3 sequence is 14 residues long. J lost 8 bases, V lost 1 base, and 7 bases had no gene match. In nucleotides, the CDR3 is TGTGCCAGCAGCTTAGGAGACAGGGCGGTGGGCTACACCTTC. Its protein product is CASSLGDRAVGYTF.

This chain uses TRBV2 with TRBJ1-5, with a weak D call TRBD1 (6 bases). The germline V and J ends were trimmed by 6 bases and 7 bases, with 13 bases remaining between them. The CDR3 runs 13 residues. Germline-derived CDR1 and CDR2 are SNHLY and FYNNEI. CDR3 region: CASRKTGSQPQHF. The CDR3 coding sequence is TGTGCCAGCAGAAAAACAGGGAGCCAGCCCCAGCATTTT.

The chain is built from TRBV21-1 and TRBJ1-5; the D call of TRBD1 is as the table states it, not checked on the DNA. TRBV21-1 is a recognized pseudogene. The length of the CDR3 is 19 residues. The CDR3 DNA sequence: TGTGCCAGCAGTCTTGGGAGTTGGGACAGGGCGGAATGTCGTCAGCCCCAGCATTTT. This codes for CASSLGSWDRAECRQPQHF.

This clonotype has a count of ten or more. This rearrangement joins TRBV20-1 to TRBJ2-7; a weak D match, TRBD1 (6 bases). Germline V gene data show CDR1 as DFQATT and CDR2 as SNEGSKA (reference sequence). CDR3 length equals 15 residues. V was clipped by 6 bases and J by 0 bases, with 18 bases between them. CDR3 protein: CSADGHGTPSYEQYF. The DNA for the CDR3 is TGCAGTGCCGACGGGCACGGGACACCCTCCTACGAGCAGTACTTC.

This clonotype turned up a few times. The J gene is TRBJ2-7, the V gene TRBV15; 7 bases are shared with TRBD1. The length of the CDR3 is 14 residues. The junction had 10 bases not matched to a gene; V was cut back by 5 bases and J by 6 bases. Germline V gives CDR1 LNHNV, CDR2 YYDKDF (reference sequence). The CDR3 DNA follows: TGTGCCACCAGCCTTGGGGACAGTATCTCCGAGCAGTACTTC. The encoded protein is CATSLGDSISEQYF. Supplemented by reference TRBV15 and TRBJ2-7, the full variable domain reads DAMVIQNPRYQVTQFGKPVTLSCSQTLNHNVMYWYQQKSSQAPKLLFHYYDKDFNNEADTPDNFQSRRPNTSFCFLDIRSPGLGDTAMYLCATSLGDSISEQYFGPGTRLTVT.

This chain uses TRBV10-3 with TRBJ2-6; TRBD2 matches at 8 bases. V lost 0 bases to trimming and J lost 3 bases; unmatched junction nucleotides: 7. The CDR3 covers 18 residues. Germline values: CDR1 ENHRY, CDR2 SYGVKD. CDR3 coding DNA: TGTGCCATCAGTGAGTCGACCAGCGGGGGACTTGGGGCCAACGTCCTGACTTTC. Residues: CAISESTSGGLGANVLTF.